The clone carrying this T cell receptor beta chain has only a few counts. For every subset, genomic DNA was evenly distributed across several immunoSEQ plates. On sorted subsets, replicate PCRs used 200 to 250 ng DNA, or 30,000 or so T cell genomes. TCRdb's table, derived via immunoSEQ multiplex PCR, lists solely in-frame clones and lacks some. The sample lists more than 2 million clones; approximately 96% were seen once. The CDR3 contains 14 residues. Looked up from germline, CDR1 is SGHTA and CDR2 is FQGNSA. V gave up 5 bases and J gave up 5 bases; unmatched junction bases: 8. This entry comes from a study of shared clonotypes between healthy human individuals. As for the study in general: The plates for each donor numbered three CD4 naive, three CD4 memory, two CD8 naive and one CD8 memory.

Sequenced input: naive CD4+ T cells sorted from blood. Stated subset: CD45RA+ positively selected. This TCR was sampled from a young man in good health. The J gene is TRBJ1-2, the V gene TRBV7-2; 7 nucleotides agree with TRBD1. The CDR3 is CASSVGQASYGYTF. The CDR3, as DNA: TGTGCCAGCAGCGTCGGACAGGCTTCGTATGGCTACACCTTC.